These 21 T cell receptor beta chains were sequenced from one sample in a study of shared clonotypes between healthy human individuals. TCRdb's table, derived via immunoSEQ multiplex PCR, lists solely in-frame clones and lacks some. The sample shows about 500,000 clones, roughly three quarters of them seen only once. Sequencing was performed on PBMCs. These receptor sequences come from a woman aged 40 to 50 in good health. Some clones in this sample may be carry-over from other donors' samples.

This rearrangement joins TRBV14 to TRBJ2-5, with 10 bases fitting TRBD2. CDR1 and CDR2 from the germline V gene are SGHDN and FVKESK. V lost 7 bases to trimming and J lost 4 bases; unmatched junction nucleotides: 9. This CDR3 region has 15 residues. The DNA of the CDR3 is TGTGCCAGCAAGCGGAGCGGGAGGGCAGGAGAGACCCAGTACTTC. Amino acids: CASKRSGRAGETQYF.

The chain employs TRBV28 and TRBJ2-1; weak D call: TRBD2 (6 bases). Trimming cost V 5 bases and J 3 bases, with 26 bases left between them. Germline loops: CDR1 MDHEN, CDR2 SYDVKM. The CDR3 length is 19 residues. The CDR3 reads CASSPLGFIRREDYNEQFF. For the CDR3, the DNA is TGTGCCAGCAGTCCCCTTGGTTTCATTAGGCGGGAAGACTACAATGAGCAGTTCTTC.

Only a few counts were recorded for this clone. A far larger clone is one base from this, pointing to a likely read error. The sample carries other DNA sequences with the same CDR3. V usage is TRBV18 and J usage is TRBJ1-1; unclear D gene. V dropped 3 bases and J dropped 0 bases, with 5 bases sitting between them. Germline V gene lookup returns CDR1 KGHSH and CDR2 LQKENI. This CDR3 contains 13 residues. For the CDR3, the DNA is TGTGCCAGCTCACCGGGTTTGAACACTGAAGCTTTCTTT. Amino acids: CASSPGLNTEAFF.

This chain's CDR3 is CASSLDGQPTYGYTF. The CDR3 nucleotides read TGTGCCAGCAGTTTAGATGGGCAACCGACCTATGGCTACACCTTC. This rearrangement joins TRBV27 to TRBJ1-2; D gene unclear. This CDR3 is built from 15 residues. Germline CDR1 is MNHEY and CDR2 is SMNVEV (reference sequence). V lost 2 bases and J lost 4, with 14 bases in between.

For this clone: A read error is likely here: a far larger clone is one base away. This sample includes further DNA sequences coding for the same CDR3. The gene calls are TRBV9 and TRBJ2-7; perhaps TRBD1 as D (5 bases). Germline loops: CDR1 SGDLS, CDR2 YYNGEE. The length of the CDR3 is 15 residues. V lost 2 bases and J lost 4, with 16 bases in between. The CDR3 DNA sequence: TGTGCCAGCAGCGTTGGTCACGACAGTACTTACGAGCAGTACTTC. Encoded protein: CASSVGHDSTYEQYF.

CDR3 residues: CASSVVNRGSYNEQFF. The CDR3 DNA follows: TGTGCCAGCAGCGTAGTTAACAGGGGCTCCTACAATGAGCAGTTCTTC. The gene calls are TRBV9 and TRBJ2-1; 7 nucleotides match TRBD1. The V gene end was trimmed by 0 bases and the J gene end by 0 bases; junction bases not matched to a gene: 3. The CDR3 runs to 16 residues. The germline gives CDR1 SGDLS, CDR2 YYNGEE.

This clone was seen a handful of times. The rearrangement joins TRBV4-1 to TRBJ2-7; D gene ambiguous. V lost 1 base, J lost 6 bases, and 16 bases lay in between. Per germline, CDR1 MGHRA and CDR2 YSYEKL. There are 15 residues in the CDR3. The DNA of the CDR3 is TGCGCCAGCAGCCAAGTGGCTCGGTCGGGTAGCGAGCAGTACTTC. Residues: CASSQVARSGSEQYF.

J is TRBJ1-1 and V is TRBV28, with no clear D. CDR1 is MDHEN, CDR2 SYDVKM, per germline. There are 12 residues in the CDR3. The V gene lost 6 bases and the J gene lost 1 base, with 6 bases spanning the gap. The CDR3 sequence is CASRATNTEAFF. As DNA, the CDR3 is TGTGCCAGCAGGGCCACGAACACTGAAGCTTTCTTT.

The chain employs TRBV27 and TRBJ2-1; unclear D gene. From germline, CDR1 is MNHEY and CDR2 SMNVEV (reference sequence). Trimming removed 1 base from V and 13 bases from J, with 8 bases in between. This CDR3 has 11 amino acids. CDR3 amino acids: CASSLWGRQFF. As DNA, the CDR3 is TGTGCCAGCAGTTTATGGGGTCGCCAGTTCTTC.

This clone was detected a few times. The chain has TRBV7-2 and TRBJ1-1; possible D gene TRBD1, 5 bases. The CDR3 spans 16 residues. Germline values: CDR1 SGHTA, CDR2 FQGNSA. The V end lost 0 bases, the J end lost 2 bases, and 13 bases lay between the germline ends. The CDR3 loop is CASSLASGTDNTEAFF. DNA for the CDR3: TGTGCCAGCAGCTTAGCCTCAGGGACCGATAACACTGAAGCTTTCTTT.

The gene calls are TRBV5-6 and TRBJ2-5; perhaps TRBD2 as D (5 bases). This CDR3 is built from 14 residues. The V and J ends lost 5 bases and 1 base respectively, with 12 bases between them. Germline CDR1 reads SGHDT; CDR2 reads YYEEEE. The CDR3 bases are TGTGCCAGCAGTTACGGACTGTTCCAAGAGACCCAGTACTTC. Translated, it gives CASSYGLFQETQYF.

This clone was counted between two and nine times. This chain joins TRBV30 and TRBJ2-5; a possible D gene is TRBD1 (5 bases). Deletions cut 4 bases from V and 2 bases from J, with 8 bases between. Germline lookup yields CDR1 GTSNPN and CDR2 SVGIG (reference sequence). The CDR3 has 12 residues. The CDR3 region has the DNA TGTGCCTGGAACGCAGGGCAAGAGACCCAGTACTTC. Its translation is CAWNAGQETQYF.

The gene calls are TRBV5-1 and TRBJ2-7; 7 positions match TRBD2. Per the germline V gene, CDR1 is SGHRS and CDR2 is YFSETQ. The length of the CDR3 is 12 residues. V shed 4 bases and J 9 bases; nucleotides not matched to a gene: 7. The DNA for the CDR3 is TGCGCCAGCAGCCCGGCGGGGGAGCGGCAGTACTTC. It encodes CASSPAGERQYF. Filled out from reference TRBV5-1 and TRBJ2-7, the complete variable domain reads KAGVTQTPRYLIKTRGQQVTLSCSPISGHRSVSWYQQTPGQGLQFLFEYFSETQRNKGNFPGRFSGRQFSNSRSEMNVSTLELGDSALYLCASSPAGERQYFGPGTRLTVT.

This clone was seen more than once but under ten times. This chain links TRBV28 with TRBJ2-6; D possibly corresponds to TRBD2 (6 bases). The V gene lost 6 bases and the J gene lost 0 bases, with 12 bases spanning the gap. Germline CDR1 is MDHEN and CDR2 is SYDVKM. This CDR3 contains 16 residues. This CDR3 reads CASSTIAASGANVLTF. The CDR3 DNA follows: TGTGCCAGCAGCACCATAGCGGCCTCTGGGGCCAACGTCCTGACTTTC. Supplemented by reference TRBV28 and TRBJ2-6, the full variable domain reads DVKVTQSSRYLVKRTGEKVFLECVQDMDHENMFWYRQDPGLGLRLIYFSYDVKMKEKGDIPEGYSVSREKKERFSLILESASTNQTSMYLCASSTIAASGANVLTFGAGSRLTVL.

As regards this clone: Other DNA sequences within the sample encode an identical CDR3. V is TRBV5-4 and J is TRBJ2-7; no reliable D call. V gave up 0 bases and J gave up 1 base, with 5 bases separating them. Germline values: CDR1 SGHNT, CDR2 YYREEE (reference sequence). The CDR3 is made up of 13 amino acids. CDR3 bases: TGTGCCAGCAGCTTGGTGGGATCCTACGAGCAGTACTTC. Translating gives CASSLVGSYEQYF.

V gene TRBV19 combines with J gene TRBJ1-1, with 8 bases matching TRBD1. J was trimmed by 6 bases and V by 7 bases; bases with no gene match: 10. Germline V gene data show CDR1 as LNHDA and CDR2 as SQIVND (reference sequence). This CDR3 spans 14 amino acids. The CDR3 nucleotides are TGTGCCAGTAACCCGACAGGGGCAGTGGCTGAAGCTTTCTTT. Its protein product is CASNPTGAVAEAFF.

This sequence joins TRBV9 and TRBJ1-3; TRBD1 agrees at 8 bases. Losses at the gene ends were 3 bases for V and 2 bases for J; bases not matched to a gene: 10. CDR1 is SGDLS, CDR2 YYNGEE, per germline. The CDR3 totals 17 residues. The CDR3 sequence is CASSATFGQGPGNTIYF. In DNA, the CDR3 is TGTGCCAGCAGCGCGACCTTTGGACAGGGCCCTGGAAACACCATATATTTT. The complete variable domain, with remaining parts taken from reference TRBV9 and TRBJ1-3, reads DSGVTQTPKHLITATGQRVTLRCSPRSGDLSVYWYQQSLDQGLQFLIQYYNGEERAKGNILERFSAQQFPDLHSELNLSSLELGDSALYFCASSATFGQGPGNTIYFGEGSWLTVV.

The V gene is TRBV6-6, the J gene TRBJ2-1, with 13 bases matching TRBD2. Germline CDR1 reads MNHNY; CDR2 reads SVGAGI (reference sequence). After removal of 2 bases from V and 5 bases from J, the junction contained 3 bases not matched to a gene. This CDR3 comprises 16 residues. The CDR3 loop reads CASSYTGLAGDNEQFF. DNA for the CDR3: TGTGCCAGCAGTTACACCGGACTAGCGGGGGACAATGAGCAGTTCTTC.

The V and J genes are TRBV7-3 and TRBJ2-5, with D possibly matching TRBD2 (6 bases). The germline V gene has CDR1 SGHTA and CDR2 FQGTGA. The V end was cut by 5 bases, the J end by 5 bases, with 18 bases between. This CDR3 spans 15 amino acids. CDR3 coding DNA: TGTGCCAGCAGCCGAGGGGTGACTAGTACGGAGACCCAGTACTTC. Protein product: CASSRGVTSTETQYF.

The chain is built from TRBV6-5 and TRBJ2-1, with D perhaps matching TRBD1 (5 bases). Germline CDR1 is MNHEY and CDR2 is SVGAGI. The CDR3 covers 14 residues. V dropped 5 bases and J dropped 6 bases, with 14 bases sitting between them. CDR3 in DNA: TGTGCCAGCAGTCTAGGGTTCGACAGCAATGAGCAGTTCTTC. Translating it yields CASSLGFDSNEQFF.

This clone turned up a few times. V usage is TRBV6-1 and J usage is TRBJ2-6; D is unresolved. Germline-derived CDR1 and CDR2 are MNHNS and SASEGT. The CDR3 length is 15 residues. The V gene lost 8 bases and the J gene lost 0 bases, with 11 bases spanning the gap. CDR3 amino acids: CASGTASSGANVLTF. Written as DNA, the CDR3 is TGTGCCAGCGGTACAGCGAGCTCTGGGGCCAACGTCCTGACTTTC.